The 26 T cell receptor beta chains below all came from one sample that was sequenced in a study of CD8+ T cells in alopecia areata (dated by TCRdb to 2016 to 2019). CD4+ cells from a few biomarker-study patients were further sorted into CD25+CD127- cells. The library was obtained by the immunoSEQ multiplex PCR assay. To provide template for TCR sequencing, every sample had RNA extracted and reverse transcribed into cDNA. TCRdb retrieved this table from immuneACCESS and kept in-frame rearrangements only. Not all clones are present; in checked studies, unresolved V genes account for under half, and no reason is known for the remainder. The sample yields some 20,000 clones; roughly two thirds were counted once. The leading ten clones occupy 3.5% to 5.5% of the sample. Sequencing was done on a sample of CD4+ Tregs sorted from blood. The receptors derive from a human donor with alopecia areata.

V usage is TRBV5-4 and J usage is TRBJ1-1; TRBD1 might be the D (5 bases). This CDR3 spans 15 amino acids. Germline CDR1 reads SGHNT; CDR2 reads YYREEE (reference sequence). Trimming took off 10 bases at V and 1 base at J, with 20 bases between the two ends. CDR3 sequence reads: CALSAGGSGNTEAFF. The CDR3 DNA sequence: TGTGCCTTATCAGCGGGGGGATCCGGGAACACTGAAGCTTTCTTT.

The V and J genes are TRBV4-2 and TRBJ2-5; TRBD2 matches 11 bases. CDR1 LGHNA and CDR2 YNFKEQ come from the germline V gene. There are 15 residues in the CDR3. Losses at the gene ends were 4 bases for V and 3 bases for J; bases not matched to a gene: 4. For the CDR3, the DNA is TGTGCCAGCAGCCTTCTAGCGGGGGGAGAAGAGACCCAGTACTTC. This gives the protein CASSLLAGGEETQYF.

This chain links TRBV5-1 with TRBJ2-3; D gene ambiguous. This CDR3 spans 12 amino acids. From germline, CDR1 is SGHRS and CDR2 YFSETQ. V was shortened by 4 bases and J by 2 bases, with 5 bases between the two germline ends. The CDR3 sequence: CASSPDTDTQYF. The DNA for the CDR3 is TGCGCCAGCAGCCCAGACACAGATACGCAGTATTTT.

The CDR3 bases are TGCGCCAGCAGTCCGACAGGGACAGGCCCCATACCGGGGGAGCTGTTTTTT. Residues: CASSPTGTGPIPGELFF. The rearrangement links TRBV23-1 to TRBJ2-2; TRBD1 aligns across 8 bases. TRBV23-1 has ORF status, its function being uncertain. Germline trimming cut 4 bases from V and 8 bases from J; bases unmatched to any gene: 15. This CDR3 has 17 residues.

This clone showed up just once. The chain is built from TRBV9 and TRBJ2-3; TRBD2 agrees at 7 bases. The CDR3 contains 23 residues. The trim removed 0 bases at V and 0 bases at J, leaving 25 bases unmatched. The germline gives CDR1 SGDLS, CDR2 YYNGEE. Here the CDR3 reads CASSVGNSPLAESTDLSTDTQYF. The DNA for the CDR3 is TGTGCCAGCAGCGTAGGAAATTCCCCTCTAGCGGAATCTACGGATCTAAGCACAGATACGCAGTATTTT.

CDR3 loop: CASSYGQASSLFF. The CDR3 DNA reads as TGTGCCAGCAGTTACGGACAGGCCTCGTCACTGTTTTTT. V gene TRBV2 combines with J gene TRBJ1-4; TRBD1 agrees at 7 bases. The V gene end was trimmed by 5 bases and the J gene end by 13 bases; junction bases not matched to a gene: 10. Looked up from germline, CDR1 is SNHLY and CDR2 is FYNNEI. This CDR3 has 13 residues.

This sequence joins TRBV5-1 and TRBJ2-7; 14 nucleotides agree with TRBD2. Germline lookup yields CDR1 SGHRS and CDR2 YFSETQ. V shed 4 bases and J 0 bases; nucleotides not matched to a gene: 6. The CDR3 contains 17 residues. For the CDR3, the DNA is TGCGCCAGCAGCATAGGACTAGCGGGAGGTTTCTCCTACGAGCAGTACTTC. Its protein is CASSIGLAGGFSYEQYF.

The chain uses TRBV5-6 and TRBJ1-1; no definite D call. The V gene lost 5 bases and the J gene lost 1 base, with 9 bases spanning the gap. Germline V CDR1 and CDR2: SGHDT, YYEEEE. This CDR3 contains 13 residues. In DNA form, the CDR3 reads TGTGCCAGCAGACTTGATCAGAACACTGAAGCTTTCTTT. Protein: CASRLDQNTEAFF. Looking up the rest from reference TRBV5-6 and TRBJ1-1 gives the full variable domain: DAGVTQSPTHLIKTRGQQVTLRCSPKSGHDTVSWYQQALGQGPQFIFQYYEEEERQRGNFPDRFSGHQFPNYSSELNVNALLLGDSALYLCASRLDQNTEAFFGQGTRLTVV.

The count of this clone is one. The rearrangement joins TRBV6-4 to TRBJ2-5; 11 positions match TRBD1. CDR3 length: 13 residues. Germline V gene data show CDR1 as MRHNA and CDR2 as SNTAGT. In DNA form, the CDR3 reads TGTGCGGACAAGATAGGGACAGGGGGGACCCAGTACTTC. Its protein product is CADKIGTGGTQYF.

V gene TRBV10-3 combines with J gene TRBJ2-1; 8 positions agree with TRBD1. The germline gives CDR1 ENHRY, CDR2 SYGVKD. The CDR3 contains 14 residues. After removal of 9 bases from V and 6 bases from J, the junction contained 10 bases not matched to a gene. The CDR3 loop reads CAIRIGQGLNEQFF. CDR3 bases: TGTGCCATAAGGATTGGACAGGGTCTCAATGAGCAGTTCTTC.

V and J are TRBV7-2 and TRBJ1-2, with a weak D call TRBD1 (6 bases). CDR1 is SGHTA and CDR2 is FQGNSA in the germline V gene. Trimming took off 3 bases at V and 4 bases at J, with 15 bases between the two ends. The CDR3 spans 15 residues. The CDR3 DNA reads TGTGCCAGCAGCTTTGGATCGGCAGGGGCCTATGGCTACACCTTC. Translated: CASSFGSAGAYGYTF.

This rearrangement joins TRBV5-6 to TRBJ2-5; D ambiguous. The CDR3 has 14 residues. CDR1 SGHDT and CDR2 YYEEEE come from the germline V gene. The germline V and J ends were trimmed by 0 bases and 4 bases, with 10 bases remaining between them. The CDR3 DNA is TGTGCCAGCAGCTTGGGATTTGGGCGAGAGACCCAGTACTTC. Translating gives CASSLGFGRETQYF.

The V gene is TRBV27, the J gene TRBJ2-7; 10 bases map to TRBD1. Germline trimming cut 1 base from V and 3 bases from J; bases unmatched to any gene: 3. The germline gives CDR1 MNHEY, CDR2 SMNVEV (reference sequence). The CDR3 extends over 15 amino acids. The CDR3 reads CASSLFGTGVYEQYF. CDR3 DNA sequence: TGTGCCAGCAGTTTATTCGGGACAGGGGTCTACGAGCAGTACTTC.

The V gene is TRBV18, the J gene TRBJ1-3, with D possibly being TRBD1 (5 bases). V lost 2 bases and J 2 bases, leaving 10 bases between the germline ends. The V gene's germline CDR1 is KGHSH and CDR2 LQKENI. The CDR3 is made up of 15 amino acids. CDR3 protein: CASSPGAGTGNTIYF. CDR3 nucleotide sequence: TGTGCCAGCTCACCAGGGGCAGGCACTGGAAACACCATATATTTT.

In this sample, this clone turned up once. The rearrangement links TRBV28 to TRBJ2-5; 7 positions agree with TRBD2. Germline assignment: CDR1 MDHEN and CDR2 SYDVKM. There are 18 residues in the CDR3. V was clipped by 8 bases and J by 1 base; unmatched bases: 19. The CDR3 region has the DNA TGTGCCAGCTCCTCAGGAAGCCTTGCGGGGGAGATCCAAGAGACCCAGTACTTC. Translation: CASSSGSLAGEIQETQYF.

The gene calls are TRBV29-1 and TRBJ2-1; D unresolved. Trimming took off 0 bases at V and 8 bases at J, with 5 bases between the two ends. CDR1 and CDR2 (germline): SQVTM, ANQGSEA. The CDR3 consists of 11 residues. The CDR3 DNA sequence: TGCAGCGTTGAAGATGTCTATGAGCAGTTCTTC. This gives the protein CSVEDVYEQFF.

The chain is built from TRBV29-1 and TRBJ1-2; D remains unclear. Germline V lookup: CDR1 SQVTM, CDR2 ANQGSEA. This CDR3 region has 13 residues. Trimming stripped 4 bases from V and 8 bases from J, with 17 bases between. CDR3 amino acids: CSVGASKAGGYTF. The CDR3 nucleotides are TGCAGCGTTGGAGCTTCCAAAGCTGGGGGCTACACCTTC.

This clone turned up a few times. The J gene is TRBJ2-3, the V gene TRBV7-9; the D gene is possibly TRBD1 (5 bases). V lost 7 bases, J lost 2 bases, and 7 bases lay in between. CDR1 and CDR2 (germline): SEHNR, FQNEAQ (reference sequence). CDR3 length equals 12 residues. The CDR3 loop reads CASTDNTDTQYF. In DNA, the CDR3 is TGTGCCAGCACGGACAACACAGATACGCAGTATTTT.

This sequence joins TRBV18 and TRBJ1-2; no clear D. This CDR3 comprises 12 residues. The germline V gene has CDR1 KGHSH and CDR2 LQKENI. V was cut by 3 bases and J by 6 bases, with 8 bases left in between. This CDR3 is CASSPFSDGYTF. CDR3 sequence (DNA): TGTGCCAGCTCACCTTTTAGTGATGGCTACACCTTC. Full variable domain (rest looked up from reference TRBV18 and TRBJ1-2): NAGVMQNPRHLVRRRGQEARLRCSPMKGHSHVYWYRQLPEEGLKFMVYLQKENIIDESGMPKERFSAEFPKEGPSILRIQQVVRGDSAAYFCASSPFSDGYTFGSGTRLTVV.

This clone was recorded once. The chain couples TRBV11-2 to TRBJ2-3, with D perhaps being TRBD1 or TRBD2 (5 bases each). The CDR3 loop spans 14 amino acids. Trimming removed 5 bases from V and 1 base from J, with 10 bases in between. Germline V gene sequence: CDR1 SGHAT, CDR2 FQNNGV. In nucleotides, the CDR3 is TGTGCCAGCAGCACGGGACCGCGCACAGATACGCAGTATTTT. Encoded protein: CASSTGPRTDTQYF.

The chain links TRBV7-2 to TRBJ2-7; 10 bases map to TRBD1. Germline loops: CDR1 SGHTA, CDR2 FQGNSA. V lost 4 bases to trimming and J lost 4 bases; unmatched junction nucleotides: 4. CDR3 length: 14 amino acids. CDR3 residues: CASSYRQGAYEQYF. DNA of the CDR3: TGTGCCAGCAGCTACCGACAGGGGGCTTACGAGCAGTACTTC.

The CDR3 loop is CASSYQASNQPQHF. CDR3 in DNA: TGTGCCAGCAGTTACCAGGCGAGCAATCAGCCCCAGCATTTT. The chain has TRBV6-5 and TRBJ1-5; D is ambiguous. The CDR3 is made up of 14 amino acids. CDR1 and CDR2 (germline): MNHEY, SVGAGI. Trimming took 2 bases from V and 1 from J, leaving 6 bases between them.

The chain joins TRBV27 to TRBJ2-2; D not resolved. CDR3 size: 12 residues. The germline V gene encodes CDR1 MNHEY and CDR2 SMNVEV (reference sequence). Trimming removed 1 base from V and 6 bases from J, with 3 bases in between. The CDR3 sequence: CASSLLAGELFF. In DNA form, the CDR3 reads TGTGCCAGCAGTTTATTGGCCGGGGAGCTGTTTTTT.

This rearrangement joins TRBV11-2 to TRBJ2-5, with 7 bases fitting TRBD1. The CDR3 covers 13 residues. Germline V gives CDR1 SGHAT, CDR2 FQNNGV. V trimming: 5 bases; J trimming: 2 bases; junction bases outside the gene matches: 2. Written as DNA, the CDR3 is TGTGCCAGCAGCAGGGGGCCGCAAGAGACCCAGTACTTC. Translation: CASSRGPQETQYF.

V gene TRBV28 combines with J gene TRBJ1-2, with D uncertain. In germline, CDR1 is MDHEN, CDR2 SYDVKM. Trimming shortened V by 2 bases and J by 0 bases, and 4 bases separated the two germline ends. This CDR3 has 13 residues. The CDR3 loop is CASSLRANYGYTF. The CDR3 DNA sequence: TGTGCCAGCAGTTTAAGGGCTAACTATGGCTACACCTTC.

The chain links TRBV10-3 to TRBJ1-1; 11 positions agree with TRBD1. The CDR3 runs 15 residues. J was trimmed by 4 bases and V by 0 bases; bases with no gene match: 1. The germline gives CDR1 ENHRY, CDR2 SYGVKD. Here the CDR3 DNA reads TGTGCCATCAGTGAGTCAGGGACAGGGGGCACTGAAGCTTTCTTT. It yields the protein CAISESGTGGTEAFF.